This T cell receptor (beta chain) was captured in a study of response to subunit inactivated influenza vaccine. Study-level findings and limits: The authors suggested that few new T cells are recruited per seasonal influenza vaccination.

CDR3 length equals 13 residues. Trimming removed 2 bases at V and 4 bases at J, with 8 bases between. The germline V gene encodes CDR1 SGHVS and CDR2 FQNEAQ. In this sample, this clonotype turned up a few times. Its antigen is not identified. TCRdb reanalysed the RT-PCR reads using MiXCR and keeps one entry per CDR3 protein. The table records about 650,000 distinct CDR3 sequences, 14% of them present only once. Here the sequenced sample was PBMCs from blood, taken 14 days before vaccination. This chain uses TRBV7-8 with TRBJ2-5; the D is unclear. This TCR was recovered from a man aged 50-60 years who received an inactivated influenza vaccine. Here the CDR3 DNA reads TGTGCCAGCAGCTTACGTCTCAGAGAGACCCAGTACTTC. Translating gives CASSLRLRETQYF.